This entry describes one T cell receptor (beta chain). CDR3 length: 13 residues. Trimming removed 0 bases from V and 5 bases from J, with 5 bases in between. From germline, CDR1 is LGHDT and CDR2 YNNKEL (reference sequence). TCRdb's copy holds only in-frame clones and misses some; the assay was immunoSEQ multiplex PCR. Of about 190,000 clones listed, 82% were seen once; the top ten hold less than 9.5%. The sample originates from a study of blood T cell repertoires in COVID-19. Study overall: The analysed material was cDNA or gDNA that came from T cells, B-cell-depleted T cells, or PBMCs.

Sequenced material: peripheral blood. This rearrangement joins TRBV3-1 (or the pseudogene TRBV3-2) to TRBJ2-1; D is possibly TRBD2 (5 bases). The receptor was isolated from an older woman with COVID-19, enrolled during active disease. As DNA, the CDR3 is TGTGCCAGCAGCCAAGACGGGAACAATGAGCAGTTCTTC. The encoded protein is CASSQDGNNEQFF.